This TCR beta chain was obtained from a study of T cell responses to AZD1222 COVID-19 vaccine. The CDR3 is 14 amino acids. Germline V lookup: CDR1 LGHDT, CDR2 YNNKEL (reference sequence). Deletions cut 1 base from V and 2 bases from J, with 6 bases between. This table comes from immunoSEQ multiplex PCR, and its TCRdb copy is limited to in-frame clones, with some not included. The sample records about 180,000 clones, 91% being singletons. The TCR was taken from an adult in good health. The sample was peripheral blood, taken on day 0 of AZD1222 vaccination. The rearrangement uses TRBV3-1 (or the pseudogene TRBV3-2) and TRBJ1-3; D ambiguous. The CDR3 sequence: CASSQGRTGNTIYF. CDR3 nucleotides: TGTGCCAGCAGCCAAGGACGGACTGGAAACACCATATATTTT.